These 8 T cell receptor beta chains came from one sample sequenced in a study of blood T cell repertoires in COVID-19. Only in-frame clones appear in the TCRdb table, and some are missing; sequencing was by immunoSEQ multiplex PCR. The table lists about 120,000 clones, 75% to 90% of them singletons. Specimen: peripheral blood. These receptors were taken from a man under 40 with acute or convalescent COVID-19.

The rearrangement uses TRBV5-1 and TRBJ2-3, with TRBD2 identical over 9 bases. In germline, CDR1 is SGHRS, CDR2 YFSETQ. V shed 6 bases and J 6 bases; nucleotides not matched to a gene: 8. The CDR3 has 14 amino acids. For the CDR3, the DNA is TGCGCCAGCAACCCGGGACTAGCCGTGGATACGCAGTATTTT. Its translation: CASNPGLAVDTQYF.

The rearrangement uses TRBV3-1 (or the pseudogene TRBV3-2) and TRBJ2-6; 10 bases fit TRBD2. From germline, CDR1 is LGHDT and CDR2 YNNKEL (reference sequence). V trimming: 0 bases; J trimming: 3 bases; junction bases outside the gene matches: 2. The CDR3 extends over 17 amino acids. CDR3 nucleotide sequence: TGTGCCAGCAGCCAAGAATCTAGCGGGAGTGGGGCCAACGTCCTGACTTTC. This sequence encodes CASSQESSGSGANVLTF.

The rearrangement links TRBV11-2 to TRBJ2-5; 7 bases are a match to TRBD2. The CDR3 runs 15 residues. Losses at the gene ends were 1 base for V and 5 bases for J; bases not matched to a gene: 7. Germline V gene lookup returns CDR1 SGHAT and CDR2 FQNNGV. This chain's CDR3 is CASSLGTRATETQYF. As DNA, the CDR3 is TGTGCCAGCAGCTTAGGGACTAGGGCCACCGAGACCCAGTACTTC.

J is TRBJ2-5 and V is TRBV7-2; 12 bases fit TRBD2. CDR3 length: 16 amino acids. The ends lost 1 base at V and 11 bases at J; junction bases unmatched: 11. From germline, CDR1 is SGHTA and CDR2 FQGNSA. The chain's CDR3 is CASSLDGLAGRARQYF. The CDR3 nucleotides read TGTGCCAGCAGCTTAGATGGACTAGCGGGAAGGGCGAGGCAGTACTTC.

This chain connects TRBV18 to TRBJ2-7, with TRBD1 identical over 7 bases. Losses at the gene ends were 2 bases for V and 6 bases for J; bases not matched to a gene: 10. CDR1 and CDR2 (germline): KGHSH, LQKENI. This CDR3 has 15 residues. The CDR3 region is CASSPVPRGNREQYF. The CDR3 nucleotides read TGTGCCAGCTCACCAGTCCCCAGGGGGAATCGCGAGCAGTACTTC.

The gene calls are TRBV27 and TRBJ2-3, with 13 bases lining up with TRBD2. The trim removed 3 bases at V and 2 bases at J, leaving 5 bases unmatched. From germline, CDR1 is MNHEY and CDR2 SMNVEV (reference sequence). The CDR3 is made up of 17 amino acids. The CDR3, as DNA: TGTGCCAGCAGTTTCCTGGGACTAGCGGGGCCCACAGATACGCAGTATTTT. This gives the protein CASSFLGLAGPTDTQYF.

The count of this clone is one. The rearrangement links TRBV2 to TRBJ1-2, with D perhaps matching TRBD1 (6 bases). The CDR3 has 11 residues. The ends were cut back, 7 bases at V and 8 bases at J, with 11 bases in the middle. Germline V gives CDR1 SNHLY, CDR2 FYNNEI. The CDR3: CASIEGGGYTF. CDR3 coding DNA: TGTGCCAGCATCGAAGGGGGAGGCTACACCTTC.

This clone turned up a few times. The same CDR3 arises from other DNA sequences in this sample as well. V and J are TRBV5-1 and TRBJ2-5; 7 nucleotides line up with TRBD2. The germline gives CDR1 SGHRS, CDR2 YFSETQ. The CDR3 consists of 14 residues. Germline trimming cut 4 bases from V and 5 bases from J; bases unmatched to any gene: 8. The CDR3 sequence: CASSPGGGEETQYF. DNA for the CDR3: TGCGCCAGCAGCCCGGGGGGAGGGGAGGAGACCCAGTACTTC.